This T cell receptor beta chain was recovered during a study of shared clonotypes between healthy human individuals. Study-level background: Aged 18 to 49, the donors were a couple of women and three men.

It was CD45RO-negative cells, positively selected for CCR7, that made up naive CD8 cells, with terminally differentiated effector memory CD45RA+ cells excluded. In regard to this clone: No antigen is known for it.

Study outcomes and limitations: A generally larger estimated richness was seen in naive subsets than in memory subsets.

V was clipped by 1 base and J by 4 bases; unmatched bases: 7. Germline V gene sequence: CDR1 PRHDT, CDR2 FYEKMQ (reference sequence). This CDR3 is 16 amino acids long. Samples underwent the assay at deep level. Some clones are missing from TCRdb's copy, which holds only in-frame ones; the method was immunoSEQ multiplex PCR. The sample lists 2 million to 2.5 million clones; about 94% were seen once. The clonotype comes from a young man in good health. The sequenced sample consisted of naive CD8+ T cells sorted from blood. This chain connects TRBV13 to TRBJ2-1; 7 bases map to TRBD1. DNA for the CDR3: TGTGCCAGCAGCTTAGAGGGGGCGGAGGAATACAATGAGCAGTTCTTC. Its translation: CASSLEGAEEYNEQFF.